This record covers a single T cell receptor beta chain. The sample is drawn from a study of CD8 T cells in Susac syndrome. With 3 bases removed from V and 2 bases from J, the gap between germline ends came to 14 bases. The CDR3 loop spans 15 amino acids. The germline V gene encodes CDR1 DFQATT and CDR2 SNEGSKA (reference sequence). Random hexamers were used to reverse transcribe an amount of about 0.45 to 1 ug RNA. Multiplex immunoSEQ PCR targeted 54 Vbeta and 13 Jbeta TCR beta segments. TCRdb itself ran the immunoSEQ multiplex PCR reads through MiXCR, one entry per CDR3 protein. This sample has over 200,000 distinct CDR3 sequences, with more than 85% found just once. Negative isolation was applied to CD8+ and CD4+ T cells, and FACS enrichment was applied to TEMRA cells.

The source of this sequence is a human donor with multiple sclerosis. This sequence joins TRBV20-1 and TRBJ2-1; D is ambiguous. The sample consisted of CD4+ T cells from PBMCs. CDR3 residues: CSASRSVGTYNEQFF. CDR3 sequence (DNA): TGCAGTGCTAGTAGGTCTGTAGGGACCTACAATGAGCAGTTCTTC.